This TCR beta chain was profiled in a study of blood T cell repertoires in COVID-19. As for the study in general: From the United States, Italy and Spain came samples of acute and convalescent COVID-19. PBMCs, B-cell-depleted T cells, or T cells provided the cDNA or gDNA that made up the material.

Data came from immunoSEQ multiplex PCR; TCRdb stores just in-frame clones and leaves some out. Among roughly 80,000 clones listed, roughly four fifths were seen once. The V segment lost 0 bases and the J segment 6 bases; nucleotides outside the gene matches: 4. The CDR3 spans 16 residues. In germline, CDR1 is SGHRS, CDR2 YFSETQ. This clonotype was obtained from a man older than 75 with acute or convalescent COVID-19. The source material was peripheral blood. The rearrangement joins TRBV5-1 to TRBJ2-2; 11 nucleotides agree with TRBD2. The CDR3 DNA follows: TGCGCCAGCAGCTTGGCCCCTAGCGGGGGGTCCGGGGAGCTGTTTTTT. Translating gives CASSLAPSGGSGELFF.